This T cell receptor beta chain was identified in a study of T cells in Graves' hyperthyroidism and ophthalmopathy. Amplification targeted TCR beta CDR3 regions from RNA transcripts. First-round RT-PCR with HTBI primers amplified the TCR CDR3 region. TCRdb reanalysed the multiplex PCR reads using MiXCR and keeps one entry per CDR3 protein. Among about 640,000 distinct CDR3 sequences listed, less than 25% were seen once. Per the germline V gene, CDR1 is MDHEN and CDR2 is SYDVKM. Losses at the gene ends were 3 bases for V and 5 bases for J; bases not matched to a gene: 5. The CDR3 runs 15 residues. The chain employs TRBV28 and TRBJ2-1; 9 bases align to TRBD2. The sequencing sample was made of blood. This clonotype was obtained from a man aged 25 to 45 with Graves' ophthalmopathy. In nucleotides, the CDR3 is TGTGCCAGCAGTTTCGGGACTAGCTCAAACAATGAGCAGTTCTTC. It specifies CASSFGTSSNNEQFF.